This entry concerns a single T cell receptor beta chain. CDR1 ENHRY and CDR2 SYGVKD come from the germline V gene. V lost 0 bases and J 8 bases, leaving 16 bases between the germline ends. The CDR3 contains 16 residues. These data come from a study of T-cell memory formation after mild COVID-19. TCRdb redid the calling of the 5' RACE reads with MiXCR, one entry per CDR3 protein. The data show 470,000 or so distinct CDR3 sequences, approximately 20% seen once. This TCR was sampled from an adult woman who had mild COVID-19 (a few samples of this study predate the infection). Cell type and time point are not known. V usage is TRBV10-3 and J usage is TRBJ1-4, with D tentatively TRBD1 (5 bases). Sequencing was done on a sample of PBMCs or a T cell subset sorted from them (not recorded which). The DNA for the CDR3 is TGTGCCATCAGTGAGTCGCGGGGCAGGGCAGGCGAAAAACTGTTTTTT. Protein product: CAISESRGRAGEKLFF.